This TCR beta chain was retrieved from a study of T cell responses to AZD1222 COVID-19 vaccine. Profiling relied on immunoSEQ multiplex PCR, and the TCRdb table lists in-frame clones only, not all of them. The sample records about 88,000 clones, about 92% being singletons. Findings and caveats of the study: The study found vaccine-associated CD4 TCRs spanning spike, dominant at 160-218 and 743-854. Of spike-specific TCRs, nearly half reportedly target regions left unmutated in variants. When two AZD1222 doses had been given, Spike-specific TCR breadth and depth rose. A mostly white British donor set with more females was recruited, and clonal diversity was possibly underestimated.

Comments on this clone: Antigen unknown.

Between the trimmed V and J ends, which lost 5 bases and 3 bases, there was a span of 10 bases. This CDR3 is built from 13 residues. The V gene's germline CDR1 is SGHTA and CDR2 FQGTGA. The rearrangement uses TRBV7-3 and TRBJ1-1; D remains ambiguous. This specimen consisted of peripheral blood, obtained on day 0 of AZD1222 vaccination. This TCR was recovered from an adult in good health. The CDR3 is CASSRSGYTEAFF. The CDR3 nucleotides are TGTGCCAGCAGCAGAAGCGGGTACACTGAAGCTTTCTTT.